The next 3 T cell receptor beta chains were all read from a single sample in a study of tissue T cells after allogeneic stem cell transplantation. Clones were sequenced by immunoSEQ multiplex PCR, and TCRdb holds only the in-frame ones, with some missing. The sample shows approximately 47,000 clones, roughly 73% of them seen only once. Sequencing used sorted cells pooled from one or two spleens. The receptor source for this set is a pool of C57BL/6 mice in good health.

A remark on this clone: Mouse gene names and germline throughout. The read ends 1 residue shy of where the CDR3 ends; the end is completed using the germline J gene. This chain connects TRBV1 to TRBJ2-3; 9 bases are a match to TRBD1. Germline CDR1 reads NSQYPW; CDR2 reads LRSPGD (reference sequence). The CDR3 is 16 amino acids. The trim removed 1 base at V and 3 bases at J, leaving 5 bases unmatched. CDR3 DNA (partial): TGCACCTGCAGTGCAGGTTACAGGGGGCGAGCAGAAACGCTGTAT. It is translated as CTCSAGYRGRAETLY. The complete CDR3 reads CTCSAGYRGRAETLYF.

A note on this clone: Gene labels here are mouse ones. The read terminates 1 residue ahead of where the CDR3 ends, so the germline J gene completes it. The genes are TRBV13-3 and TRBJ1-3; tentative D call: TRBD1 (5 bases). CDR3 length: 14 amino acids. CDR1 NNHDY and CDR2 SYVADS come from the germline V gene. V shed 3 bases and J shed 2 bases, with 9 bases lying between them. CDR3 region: CASSVPGPGNTLYF. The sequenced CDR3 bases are TGTGCCAGCAGTGTCCCGGGACCTGGAAATACGCTCTAT.

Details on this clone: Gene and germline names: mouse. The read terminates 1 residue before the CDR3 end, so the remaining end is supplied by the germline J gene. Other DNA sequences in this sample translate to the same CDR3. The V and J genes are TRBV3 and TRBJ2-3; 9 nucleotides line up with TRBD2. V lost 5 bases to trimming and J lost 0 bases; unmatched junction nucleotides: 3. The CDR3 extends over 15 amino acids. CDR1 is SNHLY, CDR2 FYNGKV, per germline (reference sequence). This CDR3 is CASSLDWGSAETLYF. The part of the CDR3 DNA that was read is TGTGCCAGCAGCCTCGACTGGGGGAGTGCAGAAACGCTGTAT. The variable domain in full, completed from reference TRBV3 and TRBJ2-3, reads GPKVLQIPSHQIIDMGQMVTLNCDPVSNHLYFYWYKQILGQQMEFLVNFYNGKVMEKSKLFKDQFSVERPDGSYFTLKIQPTALEDSAVYFCASSLDWGSAETLYFGSGTRLTVL.